This T cell receptor beta chain was identified during a study of blood T cell repertoires in COVID-19. Trimming took 3 bases from V and 4 from J; bases not matched to a gene: 11. This CDR3 has 16 amino acids. Germline V CDR1 and CDR2: SGHRS, YFSETQ. Profiled with immunoSEQ multiplex PCR; TCRdb holds only in-frame clones, not every one. The table includes about 280,000 clones, roughly 90% detected once. Material: peripheral blood. The TCR comes from a woman between 65 and 79 years old with COVID-19, enrolled during active disease. V usage is TRBV5-1 and J usage is TRBJ1-2; the match to TRBD1 covers 8 bases. The CDR3 is CASSSDGQGDSYGYTF. DNA of the CDR3: TGCGCCAGCAGCTCTGACGGACAGGGCGATAGCTATGGCTACACCTTC.